This T cell receptor (beta chain) was obtained from a study of breast tumors, draining lymph nodes, adjacent tissues. This CDR3 is built from 16 residues. Germline CDR1 and CDR2: SGDLS and YYNGEE. Notes on the study in general: Tumor TCR diversity was below lymph nodes but above nontumor tissue. That most tumor T cells come from lymph nodes remained unproven. Luminal-like breast cancer showed significantly greater tumor-nontumor repertoire similarity than basal-like breast cancer did. Findings are consistent with lymph node origin and intratumoral expansion of most tumor T cells.

Breast cancer patients provided tissue from their axillary draining lymph nodes. Regarding this clonotype: Its antigen is as yet unknown. One junction end does not reproduce the germline sequence, and a read error may be involved.

TCRdb fed the multiplex PCR reads into MiXCR, producing one record per CDR3 protein. The sample records 270,000 or so distinct CDR3 sequences, around 31% being singletons. This TCR came from a female donor with breast cancer. Some clones in this sample may be carry-over from other donors' samples. This chain joins TRBV9 and TRBJ2-6, with D perhaps matching TRBD1 or TRBD2 (5 bases each). Specimen: axillary lymph node tissue. This CDR3 reads CASSGGTASGTNVLTF. The CDR3 nucleotides read TGTGCCAGCAGCGGAGGGACGGCCTCTGGGACCAACGTCCTGACCTTC.